Listed here are 21 T cell receptor beta chains from one sample, sequenced in a study of PD-1 blockade in classical Hodgkin lymphoma. Clones were sequenced by immunoSEQ multiplex PCR, and TCRdb holds only the in-frame ones, with some missing. The table lists more than 140,000 clones, 78% of them singletons. Following autologous stem cell transplantation, relapse occurred in every patient, and exposure to brentuximab vedotin varied. The sequences come from peripheral blood mononuclear cells (PBMCs), collected before the second cycle of nivolumab. The receptors were sampled from a human donor with classical Hodgkin lymphoma.

The chain employs TRBV5-1 and TRBJ2-2; no firm D call. V lost 0 bases to trimming and J lost 4 bases, with 10 bases between them. In germline, CDR1 is SGHRS, CDR2 YFSETQ. The CDR3 has 15 amino acids. CDR3 region: CASSLAVAGTGELFF. The CDR3 DNA sequence: TGCGCCAGCAGCTTGGCCGTAGCCGGCACCGGGGAGCTGTTTTTT. Filled out from reference TRBV5-1 and TRBJ2-2, the complete variable domain reads KAGVTQTPRYLIKTRGQQVTLSCSPISGHRSVSWYQQTPGQGLQFLFEYFSETQRNKGNFPGRFSGRQFSNSRSEMNVSTLELGDSALYLCASSLAVAGTGELFFGEGSRLTVL.

The chain combines TRBV28 with TRBJ1-3, with D perhaps matching TRBD1 (5 bases). V was cut by 4 bases and J by 7 bases, with 17 bases left in between. This CDR3 region has 15 residues. The V gene's germline CDR1 is MDHEN and CDR2 SYDVKM. CDR3 amino acids: CASSSGDGGRNTIYF. CDR3 DNA: TGTGCCAGCAGTTCGGGGGACGGGGGTCGGAACACCATATATTTT.

This chain joins TRBV7-9 and TRBJ2-1; TRBD1 matches 8 bases. The germline CDR1 and CDR2 sequences are SEHNR and FQNEAQ (reference sequence). V shed 3 bases, J shed 7 bases, and the junction held 8 bases outside the gene matches. This CDR3 contains 15 residues. This CDR3 reads CASSFPGGQVNEQFF. As DNA, the CDR3 is TGTGCCAGCAGCTTTCCAGGGGGCCAGGTGAATGAGCAGTTCTTC.

This clone was seen more than once but under ten times. The chain uses TRBV28 and TRBJ1-2; a possible D gene is TRBD1 (6 bases). Trimming took off 2 bases at V and 4 bases at J, with 17 bases between the two ends. The CDR3 runs to 16 residues. Germline V gene data show CDR1 as MDHEN and CDR2 as SYDVKM. This CDR3 is CASSLRGQESIYGYTF. CDR3 nucleotides: TGTGCCAGCAGTTTAAGGGGACAAGAAAGTATCTATGGCTACACCTTC.

This clone appeared a single time. The rearrangement joins TRBV9 to TRBJ2-2; maybe TRBD2 (5 bases). The CDR3 runs to 13 residues. V was clipped by 4 bases and J by 7 bases, with 11 bases between them. Germline CDR1 and CDR2: SGDLS and YYNGEE. The CDR3 bases are TGTGCCAGCAGCCCCCTTAGCGTCGGGGAGCTGTTTTTT. The encoded protein is CASSPLSVGELFF.

This rearrangement joins TRBV23-1 to TRBJ2-7, with D perhaps TRBD2 (6 bases). TRBV23-1 is known as an ORF, though its function is uncertain. The CDR3 sequence is 14 residues long. V lost 7 bases to trimming and J lost 2 bases, with 15 bases between them. The CDR3 bases are TGCGCCAGCACGGGACTGAGCCTTGCCTACGAGCAGTACTTC. It translates to CASTGLSLAYEQYF.

This sequence joins TRBV6-5 and TRBJ1-4; D is possibly TRBD1 (6 bases). This CDR3 has 14 amino acids. The ends were cut back, 2 bases at V and 4 bases at J, with 8 bases in the middle. CDR1 and CDR2 (germline): MNHEY, SVGAGI. For the CDR3, the DNA is TGTGCCAGCAGTTACAGGGGGGATAATGAAAAACTGTTTTTT. Its translation: CASSYRGDNEKLFF.

The V call is TRBV13, the J call TRBJ2-7, with 9 nucleotides matching TRBD1. Germline-derived CDR1 and CDR2 are PRHDT and FYEKMQ (reference sequence). The junction had 11 bases not matched to a gene; V was cut back by 5 bases and J by 6 bases. CDR3 size: 15 residues. CDR3 protein: CASSARDRGNREQYF. Written as DNA, the CDR3 is TGTGCCAGCAGCGCAAGAGACAGGGGGAACCGCGAGCAGTACTTC. The variable domain in full, with the rest retrieved from reference TRBV13 and TRBJ2-7, is AAGVIQSPRHLIKEKRETATLKCYPIPRHDTVYWYQQGPGQDPQFLISFYEKMQSDKGSIPDRFSAQQFSDYHSELNMSSLELGDSALYFCASSARDRGNREQYFGPGTRLTVT.

This clone was observed a handful of times. J is TRBJ2-5 and V is TRBV7-7; a weak D match, TRBD1 (6 bases). From germline, CDR1 is SSHAT and CDR2 FNYEAQ (reference sequence). This CDR3 spans 14 amino acids. The V end was cut by 5 bases, the J end by 0 bases, with 10 bases between. The CDR3 nucleotides read TGTGCCAGCAGCGTTACAGGGTACCAAGAGACCCAGTACTTC. It encodes CASSVTGYQETQYF.

This chain joins TRBV9 and TRBJ2-3; D is unclear. Germline lookup yields CDR1 SGDLS and CDR2 YYNGEE. The V end was cut by 0 bases, the J end by 2 bases, with 7 bases between. This CDR3 comprises 14 residues. CDR3 DNA: TGTGCCAGCAGCGTAGAAGGGAACACAGATACGCAGTATTTT. Translating gives CASSVEGNTDTQYF.

This chain joins TRBV7-8 and TRBJ1-2, with 9 nucleotides matching TRBD1. This CDR3 has 15 amino acids. CDR1 is SGHVS and CDR2 is FQNEAQ in the germline V gene. V gave up 5 bases and J gave up 4 bases; unmatched junction bases: 8. The CDR3 coding sequence is TGTGCCAGCAGCGTACCGGGACAGGGAGTCTATGGCTACACCTTC. This translates into CASSVPGQGVYGYTF. Full variable domain (outside the CDR3, taken from reference TRBV7-8 and TRBJ1-2): GAGVSQSPRYKVAKRGQDVALRCDPISGHVSLFWYQQALGQGPEFLTYFQNEAQLDKSGLPSDRFFAERPEGSVSTLKIQRTQQEDSAVYLCASSVPGQGVYGYTFGSGTRLTVV.

J is TRBJ1-2 and V is TRBV27; D is ambiguous. From germline, CDR1 is MNHEY and CDR2 SMNVEV (reference sequence). Trimming took off 1 base at V and 5 bases at J, with 11 bases between the two ends. This CDR3 spans 14 amino acids. CDR3: CASSLWHSGYGYTF. The CDR3 nucleotides read TGTGCCAGCAGTTTATGGCACTCCGGTTATGGCTACACCTTC.

The chain joins TRBV5-1 to TRBJ2-2; D not certain. CDR3 size: 12 residues. Trimming pared 4 bases from V and 7 bases from J, leaving 8 bases between. CDR1 is SGHRS and CDR2 is YFSETQ in the germline V gene. The CDR3 DNA follows: TGCGCCAGCAGCGACTTGAACGGGGAGCTGTTTTTT. The encoded protein is CASSDLNGELFF.

V is TRBV18 and J is TRBJ1-1, with D unresolved. The CDR3 is made up of 13 amino acids. Per germline, CDR1 KGHSH and CDR2 LQKENI. The germline V and J ends were trimmed by 2 bases and 4 bases, with 8 bases remaining between them. The CDR3 sequence: CASSPGEGTEAFF. The CDR3 DNA follows: TGTGCCAGCTCACCAGGAGAGGGCACTGAAGCTTTCTTT.

CDR3 in amino acids: CASSENRGLSEAFF. The DNA of the CDR3 is TGTGCCAGCAGTGAAAACAGGGGGCTCTCTGAAGCTTTCTTT. The chain combines TRBV6-5 with TRBJ1-1; 9 bases are a match to TRBD1. Trimming at V came to 5 bases and at J to 6 bases, leaving 7 bases not matched to a gene. Germline assignment: CDR1 MNHEY and CDR2 SVGAGI. The CDR3 extends over 14 amino acids.

This clone was observed once. This rearrangement joins TRBV13 to TRBJ2-5; 8 nucleotides agree with TRBD2. Trimming removed 5 bases from V and 11 bases from J; junction bases left unmatched: 10. CDR3 length: 13 amino acids. The germline gives CDR1 PRHDT, CDR2 FYEKMQ (reference sequence). As DNA, the CDR3 is TGTGCCAGCAGCCCCCGACCGGGGGGGGAGCAGTACTTC. Amino acid sequence: CASSPRPGGEQYF.

This clone was detected only a few times. The chain recombines TRBV11-2 with TRBJ2-7; 8 bases are shared with TRBD1. V shed 4 bases, J shed 3 bases, and the junction held 5 bases outside the gene matches. The germline V gene encodes CDR1 SGHAT and CDR2 FQNNGV. The CDR3 has 14 amino acids. CDR3 coding DNA: TGTGCCAGCAGCTACGGGACAGGACACTACGAGCAGTACTTC. Protein sequence: CASSYGTGHYEQYF.

In its sample, this clone was seen once. The chain has TRBV6-4 and TRBJ1-1, with D hard to call. The V end lost 5 bases, the J end lost 3 bases, and 10 bases lay between the germline ends. The germline gives CDR1 MRHNA, CDR2 SNTAGT. The CDR3 spans 13 residues. The CDR3 region has the DNA TGTGCCAGCAGTCAATGGGTAGACACTGAAGCTTTCTTT. Amino acid sequence: CASSQWVDTEAFF.

The genes are TRBV11-2 and TRBJ2-7; 8 bases line up with TRBD1. Looked up from germline, CDR1 is SGHAT and CDR2 is FQNNGV. This CDR3 spans 15 amino acids. Losses at the gene ends were 3 bases for V and 0 bases for J; bases not matched to a gene: 4. CDR3 bases: TGTGCCAGCAGCTTTCGGGACAGGCCCTCCTACGAGCAGTACTTC. This encodes CASSFRDRPSYEQYF.

V usage is TRBV30 and J usage is TRBJ1-2; 10 positions agree with TRBD1. The germline CDR1 and CDR2 sequences are GTSNPN and SVGIG (reference sequence). V lost 1 base to trimming and J lost 8 bases; unmatched junction nucleotides: 7. The CDR3 contains 14 residues. The CDR3 here is CAWSGDRGVEGYTF. The CDR3 DNA sequence: TGTGCCTGGAGTGGGGACAGGGGAGTTGAGGGCTACACCTTC.

The V gene is TRBV10-3, the J gene TRBJ2-1; the D gene is possibly TRBD2 (6 bases). The CDR3 has 14 residues. Trimming took 5 bases from V and 7 from J, leaving 15 bases between them. Per germline, CDR1 ENHRY and CDR2 SYGVKD. The CDR3 DNA is TGTGCCATCAGTTTTAGCGGAGGGGAAAATGAGCAGTTCTTC. Protein: CAISFSGGENEQFF.